One and the same sample provided the 30 T cell receptor beta chains below, sequenced in a study of CD8+CD57+ T cells in acquired aplastic anemia. By flow cytometry, patients selected for sequencing had shown an expansion of CD8+CD57+ cells. According to the study, genomic DNA was the template for TCR beta VDJ and CDR3 profiling. Using its own MiXCR run on the reads, TCRdb lists one record per CDR3 protein. The table shows 250,000 to 350,000 distinct CDR3 sequences, with approximately 58% occurring only once. The sample comprised sorted CD4+, CD8+, or CD8+CD57+ T cells (not recorded which) from PBMCs. These receptors came from a human donor with aplastic anemia.

This clonotype was picked up many times. The chain couples TRBV5-8 to TRBJ2-3; 8 bases map to TRBD2. The V and J ends lost 2 bases and 6 bases, in that order; junction bases with no gene match: 8. The germline gives CDR1 SGHTS, CDR2 YDEGEE. The CDR3 extends over 15 amino acids. The CDR3 DNA follows: TGTGCCAGCAGCTTTCTTAGCGGGGATTGGGATACGCAGTATTTT. Its translation is CASSFLSGDWDTQYF.

The gene calls are TRBV19 and TRBJ1-2; 9 bases align to TRBD1. The CDR3 is 13 amino acids. J gave up 6 bases and V 9 bases, and 8 bases lay outside the gene matches. Germline V gene data show CDR1 as LNHDA and CDR2 as SQIVND (reference sequence). This CDR3 is CASSWGTGNGYTF. As DNA, the CDR3 is TGTGCCAGCAGCTGGGGGACAGGGAATGGCTACACCTTC.

There are many counts of this clonotype. The chain employs TRBV12-3 or TRBV12-4 and TRBJ2-2, with 9 nucleotides matching TRBD2. J gave up 5 bases and V 6 bases, and 13 bases lay outside the gene matches. This CDR3 comprises 17 residues. The CDR3 sequence is CASSLSVRGGWTGELFF. The CDR3 DNA sequence: TGTGCCAGCAGCCTTTCGGTGCGGGGGGGCTGGACCGGGGAGCTGTTTTTT.

This clonotype occurred many times. The chain combines TRBV3-1 with TRBJ2-7; 7 nucleotides match TRBD1. The CDR3 runs to 13 residues. Germline loops: CDR1 LGHDT, CDR2 YNNKEL (reference sequence). The trim removed 5 bases at V and 5 bases at J, leaving 6 bases unmatched. The CDR3 loop is CASSYRGIDEQYF. CDR3 sequence (DNA): TGTGCCAGCAGCTACAGGGGCATCGACGAGCAGTACTTC.

This clonotype has ten or more counts. This chain joins TRBV7-2 and TRBJ2-6; 8 nucleotides agree with TRBD1. The germline CDR1 and CDR2 sequences are SGHTA and FQGNSA. J gave up 2 bases and V 5 bases, and 2 bases lay outside the gene matches. This CDR3 region has 15 residues. DNA for the CDR3: TGTGCCAGCAGCCCGACAGGGGCTGGGGCCAACGTCCTGACTTTC. Its translation is CASSPTGAGANVLTF.

The J gene is TRBJ2-3, the V gene TRBV7-6; 11 positions agree with TRBD2. CDR1 is SGHVS, CDR2 FNYEAQ, per germline. With V trimmed by 3 bases and J by 5 bases, 13 bases remained unmatched. CDR3 length equals 18 residues. CDR3 nucleotide sequence: TGTGCCAGCAGCTTGTCTGGGCTAGCGGGGGGACAGGGAGATACGCAGTATTTT. Protein sequence: CASSLSGLAGGQGDTQYF.

The rearrangement links TRBV10-3 to TRBJ2-7; 14 positions match TRBD2. Per the germline V gene, CDR1 is ENHRY and CDR2 is SYGVKD. The CDR3 length is 15 residues. J lost 4 bases, V lost 4 bases, and 3 bases had no gene match. CDR3 in amino acids: CAISARTSGGYEQYF. In DNA form, the CDR3 reads TGTGCCATCAGTGCCAGGACTAGCGGGGGGTACGAGCAGTACTTC.

This clonotype was seen repeatedly, ten times or more. The chain carries TRBV20-1 and TRBJ2-2; 10 nucleotides align to TRBD2. CDR3 length: 16 residues. Germline V CDR1 and CDR2: DFQATT, SNEGSKA (reference sequence). V shed 3 bases, J shed 1 base, and the junction held 5 bases outside the gene matches. The DNA for the CDR3 is TGCAGTGCTAGGGCCCGGACTAGCGGGAACACCGGGGAGCTGTTTTTT. Translated, it gives CSARARTSGNTGELFF.

The chain uses TRBV7-8 and TRBJ2-2, with D perhaps matching TRBD1 (5 bases). Germline V gene lookup returns CDR1 SGHVS and CDR2 FQNEAQ. CDR3 length equals 13 residues. The CDR3 DNA is TGTGTCGGTAGGGGTTCGAACACCGGGGAGCTGTTTTTT. Amino acid sequence: CVGRGSNTGELFF.

This clonotype was seen ten or more times. This chain links TRBV2 with TRBJ2-3; D might be TRBD1 or TRBD2, each matching 5 bases. Germline V gives CDR1 SNHLY, CDR2 FYNNEI. This CDR3 spans 12 amino acids. V was trimmed by 6 bases and J by 6 bases, leaving 10 bases between them. The CDR3 spells CASSRGEDTQYF. The CDR3 DNA is TGTGCCAGCAGCCGAGGGGAGGATACGCAGTATTTT.

This sequence joins TRBV24-1 and TRBJ2-3; 11 bases agree with TRBD2. J lost 11 bases, V lost 1 base, and 25 bases had no gene match. CDR3 length: 21 amino acids. Germline V gives CDR1 KGHDR, CDR2 SFDVKD. CDR3 in amino acids: CATSDFLHPSGRLSSYNEQYF. The CDR3 DNA reads as TGTGCCACCAGTGATTTTCTGCATCCTAGCGGGAGGCTGAGCTCCTACAATGAGCAGTATTTT.

This clonotype was seen only once. The CDR3 region is CASSLERGSGEKLFF. CDR3 nucleotide sequence: TGTGCCAGCAGCTTGGAACGGGGCTCGGGAGAAAAACTGTTTTTT. The chain couples TRBV7-3 to TRBJ1-4; D might be TRBD1 (5 bases). With 3 bases removed from V and 8 bases from J, the gap between germline ends came to 16 bases. Germline lookup yields CDR1 SGHTA and CDR2 FQGTGA. CDR3 length: 15 residues.

This clonotype has a single count. The chain couples TRBV29-1 to TRBJ1-2; D remains unclear. V was shortened by 8 bases and J by 4 bases, with 11 bases between the two germline ends. Germline V gene lookup returns CDR1 SQVTM and CDR2 ANQGSEA. The CDR3 runs to 11 residues. The CDR3 region is CSFWTLYGYTF. For the CDR3, the DNA is TGCAGCTTCTGGACGCTCTATGGCTACACCTTC. Filled out from reference TRBV29-1 and TRBJ1-2, the complete variable domain reads SAVISQKPSRDICQRGTSLTIQCQVDSQVTMMFWYRQQPGQSLTLIATANQGSEATYESGFVIDKFPISRPNLTFSTLTVSNMSPEDSSIYLCSFWTLYGYTFGSGTRLTVV.

On this clonotype: A much larger clone differs from this one at a single base, so this may be a read error. The chain has TRBV19 and TRBJ2-2; no reliable D call. V lost 1 base, J lost 7 bases, and 7 bases lay in between. CDR3 length equals 13 residues. CDR1 LNHDA and CDR2 SQIVND come from the germline V gene (reference sequence). CDR3 region: CASSIVAFGELFF. For the CDR3, the DNA is TGTGCCAGTAGTATAGTGGCTTTCGGGGAGCTGTTTTTT.

The chain is built from TRBV14 and TRBJ2-5, with a weak D call TRBD2 (6 bases). CDR1 SGHDN and CDR2 FVKESK come from the germline V gene. With 3 bases removed from V and 0 bases from J, the gap between germline ends came to 8 bases. This CDR3 is 14 amino acids long. The CDR3 region is CASSQRDHQETQYF. DNA for the CDR3: TGTGCCAGCAGCCAGCGGGACCACCAAGAGACCCAGTACTTC.

A remark on this clonotype: The germline gene is not matched at one end of the junction; a read error may be the cause. V and J are TRBV6-1 and TRBJ1-6; the match to TRBD1 covers 8 bases. Germline values: CDR1 MNHNS, CDR2 SASEGT. The CDR3 spans 15 residues. CDR3: CASSRKDRARSPPHF. Here the CDR3 DNA reads TGTGCCAGCAGTCGAAAGGACAGGGCGCGGTCACCCCCCCACTTT.

This clonotype has a count of ten or more. V usage is TRBV7-9 and J usage is TRBJ1-5; D not certain. Trimming left V 5 bases short and J 0 bases short, with 8 bases between. The CDR3 sequence is 14 residues long. CDR1 is SEHNR and CDR2 is FQNEAQ in the germline V gene (reference sequence). CDR3 DNA: TGTGCCAGCAGCGTTAGCTATAGCAATCAGCCCCAGCATTTT. The encoded protein is CASSVSYSNQPQHF.

The chain employs TRBV2 and TRBJ2-5, with D tentatively TRBD1 (6 bases). In germline, CDR1 is SNHLY, CDR2 FYNNEI. This CDR3 comprises 13 residues. Trimming removed 1 base at V and 5 bases at J, with 8 bases between. CDR3 coding DNA: TGTGCCAGCAGTGAAGGAAGGGGGGAGACCCAGTACTTC. It specifies CASSEGRGETQYF.

The chain has TRBV20-1 and TRBJ1-1; unclear D gene. CDR1 and CDR2 (germline): DFQATT, SNEGSKA (reference sequence). Trimming cost V 6 bases and J 0 bases, with 14 bases left between them. The CDR3 runs 14 residues. The CDR3: CSAVKQPMNTEAFF. Here the CDR3 DNA reads TGCAGTGCCGTAAAACAGCCGATGAACACTGAAGCTTTCTTT.

This CDR3 reads CSELKAGATDTQYF. The CDR3 DNA reads as TGCAGTGAACTTAAAGCGGGGGCAACAGATACGCAGTATTTT. The chain has TRBV20-1 and TRBJ2-3; 8 bases are a match to TRBD2. V trimming: 7 bases; J trimming: 3 bases; junction bases outside the gene matches: 9. CDR3 length: 14 residues. The germline CDR1 and CDR2 sequences are DFQATT and SNEGSKA (reference sequence).

The sample holds many counts of this clonotype. This chain links TRBV20-1 with TRBJ2-5; TRBD1 might be the D (6 bases). V lost 3 bases to trimming and J lost 7 bases, with 12 bases between them. Germline-derived CDR1 and CDR2 are DFQATT and SNEGSKA (reference sequence). This CDR3 region has 12 residues. The CDR3 DNA reads TGCAGTGCTAGGGACAGAAGTTCGACCCAGTACTTC. It codes for CSARDRSSTQYF.

The chain carries TRBV7-9 and TRBJ2-3; either TRBD1 or TRBD2 may fit D (5 bases each). This CDR3 contains 16 residues. With 5 bases removed from V and 0 bases from J, the gap between germline ends came to 15 bases. Germline CDR1 is SEHNR and CDR2 is FQNEAQ (reference sequence). CDR3 sequence: CASSADGTASTDTQYF. The CDR3 DNA follows: TGTGCCAGCAGCGCCGATGGGACGGCTAGCACAGATACGCAGTATTTT.

This chain joins TRBV7-2 and TRBJ2-5, with 10 bases aligning to TRBD2. The CDR3 loop spans 16 amino acids. From germline, CDR1 is SGHTA and CDR2 FQGNSA. V was clipped by 5 bases and J by 3 bases; unmatched bases: 9. The CDR3 here is CASSTSASGSKETQYF. The CDR3, as DNA: TGTGCCAGCAGCACCTCCGCTAGCGGGAGTAAAGAGACCCAGTACTTC.

This clonotype was seen a single time. This chain joins TRBV24-1 and TRBJ2-1; 7 nucleotides match TRBD1. The CDR3 contains 17 residues. The junction had 9 bases not matched to a gene; V was cut back by 3 bases and J by 2 bases. In germline, CDR1 is KGHDR, CDR2 SFDVKD. This chain's CDR3 is CATSDATGDLTYNEQFF. Written as DNA, the CDR3 is TGTGCCACCAGTGATGCCACAGGGGATCTCACCTACAATGAGCAGTTCTTC.

This clonotype was counted a few times. The chain is built from TRBV27 and TRBJ2-3, with TRBD2 matching over 14 bases. Germline lookup yields CDR1 MNHEY and CDR2 SMNVEV (reference sequence). The CDR3 totals 15 residues. V lost 6 bases to trimming and J lost 10 bases; unmatched junction nucleotides: 9. The CDR3 is CASSPTSGRAQAQYF. The CDR3 nucleotides read TGTGCCAGCAGCCCGACTAGCGGGAGGGCCCAAGCGCAGTATTTT.

The CDR3 sequence: CSARDQAGGRYEQFF. CDR3 DNA sequence: TGCAGTGCTAGAGATCAGGCGGGGGGGCGCTATGAGCAGTTCTTC. This sequence joins TRBV20-1 and TRBJ2-1; 9 positions match TRBD2. Germline CDR1 and CDR2: DFQATT and SNEGSKA (reference sequence). The CDR3 loop spans 15 amino acids. Trimming removed 0 bases from V and 8 bases from J; junction bases left unmatched: 8.

The chain recombines TRBV2 with TRBJ1-1; the D gene is possibly TRBD1 (6 bases). This CDR3 comprises 13 residues. With 8 bases removed from V and 0 bases from J, the gap between germline ends came to 10 bases. Germline CDR1 SNHLY, CDR2 FYNNEI. CDR3 sequence reads: CASGTPMNTEAFF. As DNA, the CDR3 is TGTGCCAGCGGGACACCGATGAACACTGAAGCTTTCTTT.

This chain connects TRBV7-3 to TRBJ2-7, with 9 bases aligning to TRBD2. Germline CDR1 and CDR2: SGHTA and FQGTGA. V lost 0 bases and J lost 2; bases outside the gene matches: 5. This CDR3 comprises 16 residues. CDR3 in amino acids: CASSLTTSGDPYEQYF. CDR3 nucleotides: TGTGCCAGCAGCTTAACGACTAGCGGAGACCCCTACGAGCAGTACTTC.

This chain links TRBV15 with TRBJ2-2; D gene unclear. The germline V and J ends were trimmed by 1 base and 8 bases, with 8 bases remaining between them. Germline V gives CDR1 LNHNV, CDR2 YYDKDF (reference sequence). This CDR3 region has 13 residues. The CDR3 region is CATSRGFRGELFF. DNA of the CDR3: TGTGCCACCAGCAGAGGGTTCCGAGGGGAGCTGTTTTTT.

The chain carries TRBV7-6 and TRBJ2-3; 11 bases align to TRBD2. Germline V CDR1 and CDR2: SGHVS, FNYEAQ. With V trimmed by 5 bases and J by 4 bases, 8 bases remained unmatched. CDR3 size: 16 residues. The CDR3 region has the DNA TGTGCCAGCAGCCCCACTAGCGGGAGCTATCCAGATACGCAGTATTTT. Translation: CASSPTSGSYPDTQYF.